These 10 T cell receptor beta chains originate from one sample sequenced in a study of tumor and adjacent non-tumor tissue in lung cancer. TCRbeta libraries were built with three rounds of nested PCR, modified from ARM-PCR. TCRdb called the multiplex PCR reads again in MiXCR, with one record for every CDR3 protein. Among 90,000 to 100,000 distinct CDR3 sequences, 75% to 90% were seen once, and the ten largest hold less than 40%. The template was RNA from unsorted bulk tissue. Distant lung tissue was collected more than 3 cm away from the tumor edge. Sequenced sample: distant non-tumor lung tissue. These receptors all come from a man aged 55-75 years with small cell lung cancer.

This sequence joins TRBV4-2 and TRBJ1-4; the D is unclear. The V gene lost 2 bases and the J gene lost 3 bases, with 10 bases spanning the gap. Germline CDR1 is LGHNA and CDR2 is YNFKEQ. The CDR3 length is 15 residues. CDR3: CASSQTGLSNEKLFF. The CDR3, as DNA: TGTGCCAGCAGCCAAACCGGGCTGTCTAATGAAAAACTGTTTTTT.

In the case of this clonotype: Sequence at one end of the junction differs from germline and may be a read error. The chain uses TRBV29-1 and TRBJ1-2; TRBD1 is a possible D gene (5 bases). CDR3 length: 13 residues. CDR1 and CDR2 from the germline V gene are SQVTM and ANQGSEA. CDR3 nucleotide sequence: TGTAGCGATGAAGATGGTCGGGGCTATGGCTACAGCTTC. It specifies CSDEDGRGYGYSF.

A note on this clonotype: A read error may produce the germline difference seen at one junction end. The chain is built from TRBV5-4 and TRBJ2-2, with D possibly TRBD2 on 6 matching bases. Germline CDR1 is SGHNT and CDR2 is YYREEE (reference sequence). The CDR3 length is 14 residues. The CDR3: CASSPDYISGELSF. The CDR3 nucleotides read TGTGCCAGCAGCCCGGACTACATTTCGGGGGAGCTGTCTTTT. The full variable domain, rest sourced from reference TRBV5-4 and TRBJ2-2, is ETGVTQSPTHLIKTRGQQVTLRCSSQSGHNTVSWYQQALGQGPQFIFQYYREEENGRGNFPPRFSGLQFPNYSSELNVNALELDDSALYLCASSPDYISGELSFGEGSRLTVL.

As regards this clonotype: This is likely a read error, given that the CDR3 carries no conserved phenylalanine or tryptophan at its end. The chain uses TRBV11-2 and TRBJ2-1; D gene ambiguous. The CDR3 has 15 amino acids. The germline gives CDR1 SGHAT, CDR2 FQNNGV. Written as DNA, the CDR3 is TGTGCCAACAGCACCTCTAAGAGGAACTATAATGAGCAGTTCGTC. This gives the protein CANSTSKRNYNEQFV.

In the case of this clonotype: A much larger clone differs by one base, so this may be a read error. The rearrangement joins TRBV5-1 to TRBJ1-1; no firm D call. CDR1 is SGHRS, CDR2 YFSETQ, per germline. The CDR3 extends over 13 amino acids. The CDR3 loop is CANSLAAEGEAFF. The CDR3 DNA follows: TGCGCCAACAGCTTGGCGGCGGAAGGTGAAGCTTTCTTT.

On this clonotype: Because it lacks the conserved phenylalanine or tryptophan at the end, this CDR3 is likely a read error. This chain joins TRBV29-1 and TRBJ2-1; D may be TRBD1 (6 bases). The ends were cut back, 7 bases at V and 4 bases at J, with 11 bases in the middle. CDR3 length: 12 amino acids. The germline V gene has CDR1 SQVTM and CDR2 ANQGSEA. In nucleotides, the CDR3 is TGCAGCGCCATACAGGGATACAATGAGCAGTTCTGC. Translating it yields CSAIQGYNEQFC.

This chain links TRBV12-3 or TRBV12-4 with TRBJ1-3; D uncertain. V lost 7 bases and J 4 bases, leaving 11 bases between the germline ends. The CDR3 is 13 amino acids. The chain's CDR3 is CASTSAGGNTIYF. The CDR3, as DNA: TGTGCCAGCACTTCGGCCGGAGGAAACACCATATATTTT.

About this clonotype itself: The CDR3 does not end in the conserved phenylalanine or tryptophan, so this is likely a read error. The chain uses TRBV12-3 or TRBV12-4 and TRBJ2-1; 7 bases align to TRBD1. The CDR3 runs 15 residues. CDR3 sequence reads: CASSLGTAKRNEQFS. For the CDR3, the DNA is TGTGCTAGCAGCCTCGGGACAGCCAAACGAAATGAGCAGTTCTCC.

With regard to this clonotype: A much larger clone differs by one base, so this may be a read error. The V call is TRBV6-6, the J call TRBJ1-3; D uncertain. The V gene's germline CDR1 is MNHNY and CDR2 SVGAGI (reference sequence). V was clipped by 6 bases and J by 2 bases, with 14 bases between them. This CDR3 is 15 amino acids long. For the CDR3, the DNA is TGTGCCAGCAGCCCCGGGGTACCTGCTGGAAACACCATATATTTT. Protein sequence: CASSPGVPAGNTIYF.

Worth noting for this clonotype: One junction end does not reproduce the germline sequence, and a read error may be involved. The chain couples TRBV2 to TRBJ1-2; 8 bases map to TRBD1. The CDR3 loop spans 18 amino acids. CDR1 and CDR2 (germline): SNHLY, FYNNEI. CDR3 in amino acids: CVSSERRTGPKTNYGYTF. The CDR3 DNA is TGTGTCAGCAGTGAAAGGAGGACAGGGCCGAAGACTAACTATGGCTACACCTTC.